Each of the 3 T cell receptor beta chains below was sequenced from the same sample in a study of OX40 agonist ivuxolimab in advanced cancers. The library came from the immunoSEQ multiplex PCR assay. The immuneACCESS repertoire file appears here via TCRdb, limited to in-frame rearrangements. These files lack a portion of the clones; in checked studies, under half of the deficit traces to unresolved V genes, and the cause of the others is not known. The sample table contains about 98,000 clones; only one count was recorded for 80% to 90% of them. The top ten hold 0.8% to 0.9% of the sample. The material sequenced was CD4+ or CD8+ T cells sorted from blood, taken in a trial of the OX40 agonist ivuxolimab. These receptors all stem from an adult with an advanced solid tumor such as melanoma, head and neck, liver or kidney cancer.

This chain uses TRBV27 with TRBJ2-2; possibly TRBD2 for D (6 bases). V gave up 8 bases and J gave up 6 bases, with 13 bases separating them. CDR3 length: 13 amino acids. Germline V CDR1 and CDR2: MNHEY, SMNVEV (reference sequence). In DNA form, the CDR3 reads TGTGCCAGCTATACCTCGGGGGCCGGGGAGCTGTTTTTT. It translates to CASYTSGAGELFF.

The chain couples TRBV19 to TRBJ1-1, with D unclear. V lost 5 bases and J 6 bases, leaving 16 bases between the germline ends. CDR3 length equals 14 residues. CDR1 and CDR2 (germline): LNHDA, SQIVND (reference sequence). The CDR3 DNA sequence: TGTGCCAGTAGTGCCCGACATTTCTTCTCTGAAGCTTTCTTT. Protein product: CASSARHFFSEAFF.

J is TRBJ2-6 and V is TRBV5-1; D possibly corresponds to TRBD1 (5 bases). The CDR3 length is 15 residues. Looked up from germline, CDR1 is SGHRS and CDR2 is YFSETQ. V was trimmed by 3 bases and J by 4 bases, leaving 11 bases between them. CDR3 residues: CASSSQGSGANVLTF. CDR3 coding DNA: TGCGCCAGCAGCTCTCAGGGTTCCGGGGCCAACGTCCTGACTTTC.